This TCR beta chain was found in a study of cytomegalovirus exposure and HLA in healthy donors. At the level of the study: Earlier findings included 117 million unique TCR beta sequences obtained from roughly 200 million T cells. General study findings and limits: Presence/absence analyses assumed roughly uniform sequencing depth across donors, which may not hold. The authors considered a cluster of highly shared sequence variants likely to be a sequencing artifact.

Remarks on this clone: Its cognate antigen is unknown.

This CDR3 contains 13 residues. Germline V CDR1 and CDR2: SGHTA, FQGNSA. Unmatched junction bases numbered 12, after V lost 4 bases and J lost 15 bases. The PCR used 60 Vbeta and 13 Jbeta primers. Sequencing used immunoSEQ multiplex PCR; TCRdb keeps in-frame clones, though not all of them. This table holds about 100,000 clones, about three quarters found once. The chain carries TRBV7-2 and TRBJ2-1; 7 bases match TRBD2. The clonotype was recovered from a man aged 40-49 years in good health and CMV-seropositive. Sample: PBMCs. For the CDR3, the DNA is TGTGCCAGCAGCTGGAAGGGGCGGGAGAGACGGTTCTTC. It translates to CASSWKGRERRFF.